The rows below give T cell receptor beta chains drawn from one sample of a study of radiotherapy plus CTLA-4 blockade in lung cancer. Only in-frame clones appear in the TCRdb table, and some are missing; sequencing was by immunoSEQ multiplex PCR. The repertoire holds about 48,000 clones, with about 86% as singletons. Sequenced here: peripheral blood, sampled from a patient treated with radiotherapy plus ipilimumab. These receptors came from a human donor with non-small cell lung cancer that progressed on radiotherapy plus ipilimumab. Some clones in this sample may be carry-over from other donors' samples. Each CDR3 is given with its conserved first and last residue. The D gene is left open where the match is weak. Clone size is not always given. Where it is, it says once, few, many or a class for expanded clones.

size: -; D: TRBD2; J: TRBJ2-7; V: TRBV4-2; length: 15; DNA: TGTGCCAGCAGCCCGACGAGTGGGGGGGACTACGAGCAGTACTTC; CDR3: CASSPTSGGDYEQYF
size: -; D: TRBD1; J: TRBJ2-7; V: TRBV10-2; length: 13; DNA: TGCGCCAGCAAGGGGACAGCCCTCGGGGAGCAGTACTTC; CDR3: CASKGTALGEQYF
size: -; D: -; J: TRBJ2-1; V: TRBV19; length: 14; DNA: TGTGCCAGTTCGATCGGGGGCTCCTACAATGAGCAGTTCTTC; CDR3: CASSIGGSYNEQFF
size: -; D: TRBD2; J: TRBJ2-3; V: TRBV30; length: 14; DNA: TGTGCCTGCTCCTCTAGCGGGAGCACAGATACGCAGTATTTT; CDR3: CACSSSGSTDTQYF
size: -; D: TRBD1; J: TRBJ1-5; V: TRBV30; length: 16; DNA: TGTGCCTGGAGCGGGTCAGGGGACAGGGGGCCTCAGCCCCAGCATTTT; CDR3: CAWSGSGDRGPQPQHF
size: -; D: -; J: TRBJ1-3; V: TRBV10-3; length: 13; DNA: TGTGCCATCAGTGCAGGCTCTGGAAACACCATATATTTT; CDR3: CAISAGSGNTIYF
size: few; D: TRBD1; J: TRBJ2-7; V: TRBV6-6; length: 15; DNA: TGTGCCAGCACCGCCAATCCGACAGGGGCCCACGAGCAGTACTTC; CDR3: CASTANPTGAHEQYF
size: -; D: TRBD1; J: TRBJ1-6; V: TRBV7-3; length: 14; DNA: TGTGCCAGCAGCTTACAGGGGGGACATTCACCCCTCCACTTT; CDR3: CASSLQGGHSPLHF
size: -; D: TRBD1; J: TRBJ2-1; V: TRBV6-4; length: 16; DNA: TGTGCCAGCAGTGACCCCGACAGGGGGTCCTACAATGAGCAGTTCTTC; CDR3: CASSDPDRGSYNEQFF
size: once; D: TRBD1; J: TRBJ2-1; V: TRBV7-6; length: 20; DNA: TGTGCCAGCAGCTCACGCACGGGCAACGGCCGGGACAGGGGGCTCAATGAGCAGTTCTTC; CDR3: CASSSRTGNGRDRGLNEQFF
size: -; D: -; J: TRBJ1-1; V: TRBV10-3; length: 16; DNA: TGTGCCATCAGTGAGTCGAATAGCGGAGGGACCACTGAAGCTTTCTTT; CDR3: CAISESNSGGTTEAFF
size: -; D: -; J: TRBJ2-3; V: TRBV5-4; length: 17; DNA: TGTGCCAGCAGTTCGGGCTCTCAGGGTTTTAGCACAGATACGCAGTATTTT; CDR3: CASSSGSQGFSTDTQYF
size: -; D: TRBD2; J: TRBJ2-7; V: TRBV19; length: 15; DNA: TGTGCCAGTAGTATAGCAGCGGGGGGGCCGTACGAGCAGTACTTC; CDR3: CASSIAAGGPYEQYF
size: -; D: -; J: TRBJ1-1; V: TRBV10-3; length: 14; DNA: TGTGCCATCAGTGACCCAAGCAGGGACACTGAAGCTTTCTTT; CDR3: CAISDPSRDTEAFF
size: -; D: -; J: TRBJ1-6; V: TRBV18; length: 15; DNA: TGTGCCAGCTCACCTAATCAGGGGAGATTGACACCCCTCCACTTT; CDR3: CASSPNQGRLTPLHF
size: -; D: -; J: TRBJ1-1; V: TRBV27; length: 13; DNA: TGTGCCAGCAGTTTATCAGGGGGCACTGAAGCTTTCTTT; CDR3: CASSLSGGTEAFF
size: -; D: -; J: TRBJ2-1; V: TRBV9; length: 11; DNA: TGTGCCAGCAGCAGCAACAATGAGCAGTTCTTC; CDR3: CASSSNNEQFF
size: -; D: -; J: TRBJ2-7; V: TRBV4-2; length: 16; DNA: TGTGCCAGCAGCCAATCGGGTGTAGCGGAGGCCTACGAGCAGTACTTC; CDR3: CASSQSGVAEAYEQYF
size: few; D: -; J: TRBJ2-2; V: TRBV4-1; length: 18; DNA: TGCGCCAGCAGCCAACACCCACAGGGAGGGATAATCACCGGGGAGCTGTTTTTT; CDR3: CASSQHPQGGIITGELFF
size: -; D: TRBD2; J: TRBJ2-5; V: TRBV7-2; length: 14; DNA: TGTGCCAGCAGCAATCAGCGGGGGCAAGAGACCCAGTACTTC; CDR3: CASSNQRGQETQYF
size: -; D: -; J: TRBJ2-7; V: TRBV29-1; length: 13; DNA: TGCAGCGTAACAATTGACGGGAACTACGAGCAGTACTTC; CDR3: CSVTIDGNYEQYF
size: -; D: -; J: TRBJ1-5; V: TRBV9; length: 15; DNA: TGTGCCAGCAGCGTCGGGGGATCGGGCAATCAGCCCCAGCATTTT; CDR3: CASSVGGSGNQPQHF
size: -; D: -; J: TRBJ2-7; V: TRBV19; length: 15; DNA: TGTGCCAGTAGTAGAGACCACGGGGGTATCTACGAGCAGTACTTC; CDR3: CASSRDHGGIYEQYF
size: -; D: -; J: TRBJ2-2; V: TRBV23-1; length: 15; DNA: TGCGCCAGCAGTCACCCCACCGGGGGTGCCGGGGAGCTGTTTTTT; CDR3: CASSHPTGGAGELFF
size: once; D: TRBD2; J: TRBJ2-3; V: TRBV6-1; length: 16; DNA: TGTGCCAGCAGTGAATTCAGCGGGGGGTTCGCAGATACGCAGTATTTT; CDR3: CASSEFSGGFADTQYF
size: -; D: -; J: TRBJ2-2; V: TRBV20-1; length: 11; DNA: TGCAGTGCTAGAGGTAGCGGGGAGCTGTTTTTT; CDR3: CSARGSGELFF
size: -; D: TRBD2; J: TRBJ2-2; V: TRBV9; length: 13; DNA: TGTGCCAGCAGGGGCGGGGGCACCGGGGAGCTGTTTTTT; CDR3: CASRGGGTGELFF
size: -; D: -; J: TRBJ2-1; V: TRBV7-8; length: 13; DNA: TGTGCCAGCAGCTTAGGTCTCCGGGTCGAGCAGTTCTTC; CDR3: CASSLGLRVEQFF
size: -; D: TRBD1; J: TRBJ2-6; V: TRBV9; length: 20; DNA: TGTGCCAGCAGTATCGCCGGGACAGGGGGCCAAATCCCTGGGGCCAACGTCCTGACTTTC; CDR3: CASSIAGTGGQIPGANVLTF
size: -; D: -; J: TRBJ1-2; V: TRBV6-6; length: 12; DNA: TGTGCCAGCAGTTTATCGGGGAGCGGCTACACCTTC; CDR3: CASSLSGSGYTF
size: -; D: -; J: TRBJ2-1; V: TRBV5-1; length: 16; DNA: TGCGCCAGCAGCTTGGTAGTGGGGGGGCCCTACAATGAGCAGTTCTTC; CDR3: CASSLVVGGPYNEQFF
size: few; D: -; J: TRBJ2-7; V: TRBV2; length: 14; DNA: TGTGCCAGCAGACTCAGACCTAGCTCCTACGAGCAGTACTTC; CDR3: CASRLRPSSYEQYF
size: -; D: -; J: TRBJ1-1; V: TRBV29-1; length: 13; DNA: TGCAGCGTTGAAGGACAGAGGCCCCGTGAGGCTTTCTTT; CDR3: CSVEGQRPREAFF
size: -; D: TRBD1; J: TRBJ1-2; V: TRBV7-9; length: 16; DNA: TGTGCCAGCAGCTCGACACGGGACAGGGGGAACTATGGCTACACCTTC; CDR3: CASSSTRDRGNYGYTF
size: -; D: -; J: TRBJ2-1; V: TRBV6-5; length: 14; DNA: TGTGCCAGCGGTACTCTGAACGCCTACAATGAGCAGTTCTTC; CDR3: CASGTLNAYNEQFF
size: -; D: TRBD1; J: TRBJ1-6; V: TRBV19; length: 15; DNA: TGTGCCAGCGGGGACAGGGGATTGTATAATTCACCCCTCCACTTT; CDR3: CASGDRGLYNSPLHF
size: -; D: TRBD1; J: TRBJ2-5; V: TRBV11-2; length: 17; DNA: TGTGCCAGCAGCCGAAACCCCACCAGGGGGCCCCAAGAGACCCAGTACTTC; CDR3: CASSRNPTRGPQETQYF
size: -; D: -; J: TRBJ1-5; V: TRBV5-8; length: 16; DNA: TGTGCCAGCAGCTCGCCGGGGGATTATAGCAATCAGCCCCAGCATTTT; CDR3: CASSSPGDYSNQPQHF
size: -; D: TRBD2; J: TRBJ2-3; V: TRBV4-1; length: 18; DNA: TGCGCCAGCAGCCAAGATCGACGCGGGGGGACCTACACAGATACGCAGTATTTT; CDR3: CASSQDRRGGTYTDTQYF
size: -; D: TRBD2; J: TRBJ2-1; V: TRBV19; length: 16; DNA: TGTGCCAGTAGACCGCGGACTAGCGGGAGAGGCAATGAGCAGTTCTTC; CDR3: CASRPRTSGRGNEQFF
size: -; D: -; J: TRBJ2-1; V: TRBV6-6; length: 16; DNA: TGTGCCAGCAGAAGCAGCGGAGAAAGCTCCTACAATGAGCAGTTCTTC; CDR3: CASRSSGESSYNEQFF
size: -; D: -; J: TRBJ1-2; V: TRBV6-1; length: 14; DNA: TGTGCCAGCAGTGAATCTACGGGAACCTATGGCTACACCTTC; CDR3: CASSESTGTYGYTF
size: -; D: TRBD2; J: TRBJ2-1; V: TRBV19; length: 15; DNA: TGTGCCAGTAGTATTGCGGCTAGCGGCTACAATGAGCAGTTCTTC; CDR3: CASSIAASGYNEQFF
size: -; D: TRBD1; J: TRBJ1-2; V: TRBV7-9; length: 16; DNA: TGTGCCAGCAGCCCAATGGGACAGGTGATCGACTATGGCTACACCTTC; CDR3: CASSPMGQVIDYGYTF
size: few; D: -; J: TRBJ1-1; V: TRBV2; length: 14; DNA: TGTGCCAGCAGTAACGGACAGACGAACACTGAAGCTTTCTTT; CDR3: CASSNGQTNTEAFF
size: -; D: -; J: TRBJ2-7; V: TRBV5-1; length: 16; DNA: TGCGCCAGCAGCGCACTCGGACAGACGAGTCCTGTTGAGCAGTACTTC; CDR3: CASSALGQTSPVEQYF
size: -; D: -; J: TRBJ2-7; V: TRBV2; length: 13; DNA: TGTGCCAGCAGACGGGACTTCTCCTACGAGCAGTACTTC; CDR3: CASRRDFSYEQYF
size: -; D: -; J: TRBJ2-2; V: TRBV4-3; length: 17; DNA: TGCGCCAGCAGCCAATCCACACTACTCTCGAACACCGGGGAGCTGTTTTTT; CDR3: CASSQSTLLSNTGELFF
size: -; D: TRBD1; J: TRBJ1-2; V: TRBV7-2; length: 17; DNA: TGTGCCAGCAGCAGGGGTTGGGACAGTCTAGGAGGAATAGGCTACACCTTC; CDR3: CASSRGWDSLGGIGYTF